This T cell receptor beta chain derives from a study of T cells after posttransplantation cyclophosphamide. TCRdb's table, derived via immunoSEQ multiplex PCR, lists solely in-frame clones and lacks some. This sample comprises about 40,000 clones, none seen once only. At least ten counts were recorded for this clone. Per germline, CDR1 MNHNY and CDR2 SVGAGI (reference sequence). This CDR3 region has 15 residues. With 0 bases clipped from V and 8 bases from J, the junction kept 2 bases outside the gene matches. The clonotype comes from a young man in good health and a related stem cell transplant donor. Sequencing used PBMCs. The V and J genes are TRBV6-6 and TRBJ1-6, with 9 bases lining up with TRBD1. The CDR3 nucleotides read TGTGCCAGCAGTTACTCGGGACAGGGCGATTCACCCCTCCACTTT. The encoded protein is CASSYSGQGDSPLHF.